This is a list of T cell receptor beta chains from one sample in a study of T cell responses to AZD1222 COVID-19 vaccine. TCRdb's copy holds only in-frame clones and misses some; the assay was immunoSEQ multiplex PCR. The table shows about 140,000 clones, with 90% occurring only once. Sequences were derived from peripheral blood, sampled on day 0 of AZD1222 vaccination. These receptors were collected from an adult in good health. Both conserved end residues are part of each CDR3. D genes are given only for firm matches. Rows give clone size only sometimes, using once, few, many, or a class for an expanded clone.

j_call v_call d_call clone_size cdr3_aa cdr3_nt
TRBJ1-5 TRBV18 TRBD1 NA CASSRGTGTNQPQHF TGTGCCAGCTCACGGGGGACAGGGACTAATCAGCCCCAGCATTTT
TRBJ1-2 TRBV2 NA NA CASSAAEEGSHGYTF TGTGCCAGCAGTGCCGCCGAGGAGGGTTCGCATGGCTACACCTTC
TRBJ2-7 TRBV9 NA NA CASSPREYYYEQYF TGTGCCAGCAGCCCGAGGGAGTACTACTACGAGCAGTACTTC
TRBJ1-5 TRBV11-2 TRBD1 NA CASSLGTGGADQPQHF TGTGCCAGCAGCTTGGGAACAGGGGGCGCCGATCAGCCCCAGCATTTT
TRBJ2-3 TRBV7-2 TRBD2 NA CASSFARGNTDTQYF TGTGCCAGCAGCTTCGCGCGGGGGAACACAGATACGCAGTATTTT
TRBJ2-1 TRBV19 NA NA CASSSGASNNEQFF TGTGCCAGTAGTTCTGGGGCGAGCAACAATGAGCAGTTCTTC
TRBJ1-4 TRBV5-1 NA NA CASSTGRFNEKLFF TGCGCCAGCAGCACCGGGAGGTTTAATGAAAAACTGTTTTTT
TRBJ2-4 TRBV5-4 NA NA CASSLLTVRAEKAKNIQYF TGTGCCAGCAGCTTGTTAACCGTTCGGGCGGAGAAAGCCAAAAACATTCAGTACTTC
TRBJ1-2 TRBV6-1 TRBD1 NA CASSEGGQGYGYTF TGTGCCAGCAGTGAGGGTGGACAGGGGTATGGCTACACCTTC
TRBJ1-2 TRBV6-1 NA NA CASSELLQSNDYGYTF TGTGCCAGCAGTGAACTTCTCCAGTCGAACGACTATGGCTACACCTTC
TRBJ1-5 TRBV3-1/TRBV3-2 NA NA CASSQDWSQPQHF TGTGCCAGCAGCCAAGATTGGAGTCAGCCCCAGCATTTT
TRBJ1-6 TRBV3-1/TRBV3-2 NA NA CASSPNSVVANSPLHF TGTGCCAGCAGCCCGAATTCCGTAGTAGCTAATTCACCCCTCCACTTT
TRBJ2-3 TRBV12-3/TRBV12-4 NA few CASSPGTTDTQYF TGTGCCAGCAGTCCCGGGACTACAGATACGCAGTATTTT
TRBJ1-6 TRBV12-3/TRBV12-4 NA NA CASSSDGDSPLHF TGTGCCAGCAGTTCGGACGGGGATTCACCCCTCCACTTT
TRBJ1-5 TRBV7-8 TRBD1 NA CASSLDRGNQPQHF TGTGCCAGCAGCTTAGACAGGGGAAATCAGCCCCAGCATTTT
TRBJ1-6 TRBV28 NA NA CASGRSSYNSPLHF TGTGCCAGCGGCCGGAGCTCCTATAATTCACCCCTCCACTTT
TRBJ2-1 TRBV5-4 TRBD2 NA CASSLELAGVNEQFF TGTGCCAGCAGCTTGGAACTAGCGGGAGTAAATGAGCAGTTCTTC
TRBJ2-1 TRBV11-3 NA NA CASSSLASSYNEQFF TGTGCCAGCAGTTCTCTAGCGTCCTCCTACAATGAGCAGTTCTTC
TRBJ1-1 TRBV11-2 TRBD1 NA CASSLQGAGTEAFF TGTGCCAGCAGCTTACAGGGGGCAGGGACTGAAGCTTTCTTT
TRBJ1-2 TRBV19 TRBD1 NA CASSTTGGSSPTF TGTGCCAGTAGCACTACAGGGGGCAGTTCGCCTACCTTC
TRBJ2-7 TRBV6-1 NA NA CASSEVSYEQYF TGTGCCAGCAGTGAGGTTTCCTACGAGCAGTACTTC
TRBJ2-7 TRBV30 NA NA CAWSASDEQYF TGTGCCTGGAGCGCCTCGGACGAGCAGTACTTC
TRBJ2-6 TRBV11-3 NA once CASSLDRAGGANVLTF TGTGCCAGCAGCTTAGATAGGGCCGGTGGGGCCAACGTCCTGACTTTC
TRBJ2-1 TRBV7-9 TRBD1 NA CASSFLQGYNEQFF TGTGCCAGCAGCTTCCTACAGGGGTACAATGAGCAGTTCTTC
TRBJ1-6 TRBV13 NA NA CASSLGRGSVANSPLHF TGTGCCAGCAGCTTAGGGCGGGGCTCCGTCGCGAATTCACCCCTCCACTTT
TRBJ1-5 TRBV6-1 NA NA CASSELKTTQPQHF TGTGCCAGCAGTGAACTTAAGACAACTCAGCCCCAGCATTTT
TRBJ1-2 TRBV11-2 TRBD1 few CASSFGTATPGYTF TGTGCCAGCAGCTTCGGGACAGCAACCCCGGGCTACACCTTC
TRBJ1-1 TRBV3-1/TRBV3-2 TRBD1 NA CASSQQQGRNTEAFF TGTGCCAGCAGCCAACAACAGGGGCGGAACACTGAAGCTTTCTTT
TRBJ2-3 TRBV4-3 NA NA CASSHLVAGGGRDTQYF TGCGCCAGCAGCCATCTGGTGGCGGGTGGGGGCCGAGATACGCAGTATTTT
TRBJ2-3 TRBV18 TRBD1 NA CASSPPTGGRGDTQYF TGTGCCAGCTCACCACCGACAGGGGGTCGGGGGGATACGCAGTATTTT